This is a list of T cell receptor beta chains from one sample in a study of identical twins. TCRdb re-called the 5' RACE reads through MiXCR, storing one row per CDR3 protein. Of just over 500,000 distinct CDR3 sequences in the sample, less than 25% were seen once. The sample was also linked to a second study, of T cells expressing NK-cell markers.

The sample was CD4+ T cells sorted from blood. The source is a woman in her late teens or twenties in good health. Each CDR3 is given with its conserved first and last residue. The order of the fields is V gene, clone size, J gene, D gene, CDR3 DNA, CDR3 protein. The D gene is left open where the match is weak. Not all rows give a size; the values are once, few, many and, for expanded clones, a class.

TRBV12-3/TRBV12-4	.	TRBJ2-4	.	TGTGCCAGCAGTTCCCCGATGAGGGGAGTAGGCATTCAGTACTTC	CASSSPMRGVGIQYF
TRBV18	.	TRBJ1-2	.	TGTGCCAGCTCAGGCGCTGCAACCCAACAGGCGAACTATGGCTACACCTTC	CASSGAATQQANYGYTF
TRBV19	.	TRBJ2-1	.	TGTGCCAGTAGTATCATCGGGTTAGCGTACAATGAGCAGTTCTTC	CASSIIGLAYNEQFF
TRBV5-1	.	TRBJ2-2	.	TGCGCCAGCAGCTTGGCCCACGAAGGCGCCGGGGAGCTGTTTTTT	CASSLAHEGAGELFF
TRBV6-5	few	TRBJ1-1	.	TGTGCCAGCAGTTACTTTGACGGGAACACTGAAGCTTTCTTT	CASSYFDGNTEAFF
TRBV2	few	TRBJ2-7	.	TGTGCCAGCGGGGATGGTCCCCGCTACGAGCAGTACTTC	CASGDGPRYEQYF
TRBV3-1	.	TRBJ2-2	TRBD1	TGTGCCAGCGGACAGGGTGACACCGGGGAGCTGTTTTTT	CASGQGDTGELFF
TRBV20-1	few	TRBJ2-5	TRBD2	TGCAGTGCTAGCCACCTAGCGGGGAAAGAGACCCAGTACTTC	CSASHLAGKETQYF
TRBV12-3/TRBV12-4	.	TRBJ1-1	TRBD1	TGTGCCAGCAGACTAAGACAGGGTAACACTGAAGCTTTCTTT	CASRLRQGNTEAFF
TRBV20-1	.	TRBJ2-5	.	TGCAGTGCTAGAGATTCCTCGGAACTAGCGGCAGGGGGGGGAGAGACCCAGTACTTC	CSARDSSELAAGGGETQYF
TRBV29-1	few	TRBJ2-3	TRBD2	TGCAGCGTGAGATTAGCGGGATTCACAGATACGCAGTATTTT	CSVRLAGFTDTQYF
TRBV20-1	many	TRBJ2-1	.	TGCAGTGCTAGAGATCGTACAGGCGGACCCAATGAGCAGTTCTTC	CSARDRTGGPNEQFF
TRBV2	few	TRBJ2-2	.	TGTGCCAGCAGTGCCCTTATTTCATTGAACACCGGGGAGCTGTTTTTT	CASSALISLNTGELFF
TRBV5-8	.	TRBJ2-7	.	TGTGCCAGCAGCTATAATGGACCCTCCTACGAGCAGTACTTC	CASSYNGPSYEQYF
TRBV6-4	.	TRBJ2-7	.	TGTGCCAGCAGTGACTCGCAACCCAACGAGCAGTACTTC	CASSDSQPNEQYF
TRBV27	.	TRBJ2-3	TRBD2	TGTGCCAGCAGGGGTCTGGTAGCGGGAGGTATCACAGATACGCAGTATTTT	CASRGLVAGGITDTQYF
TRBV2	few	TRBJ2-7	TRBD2	TGTGCCAGCAGTGTCCCGAGTAGCGGGTACGAGCAGTACTTC	CASSVPSSGYEQYF
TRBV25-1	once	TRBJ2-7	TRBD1	TGTGCCAGCAGCGGACAGGGGAACGAGCAGTACTTC	CASSGQGNEQYF
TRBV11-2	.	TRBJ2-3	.	TGTGCCAGCAGCTTAGCCCCAGGGGAGCAGTATTTT	CASSLAPGEQYF
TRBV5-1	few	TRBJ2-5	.	TGCGCCAGCAGCCCACACCGACCAGAGACCCAGTACTTC	CASSPHRPETQYF
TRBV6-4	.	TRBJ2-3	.	TGTGCCAGCAGTGAGGGGGGGCCGACAGATACGCAGTATTTT	CASSEGGPTDTQYF
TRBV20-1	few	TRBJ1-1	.	TGCAGTGCTAGAGTCCTCACCCTTCCGAACACTGAAGCTTTCTTT	CSARVLTLPNTEAFF
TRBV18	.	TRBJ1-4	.	TGTGCCAGCTCACCACCGACGAACGAAAAACTGTTTTTT	CASSPPTNEKLFF
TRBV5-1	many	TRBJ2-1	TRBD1	TGCGCCAGCAGCTTGGGACAGGGGGCCTACAATGAGCAGTTCTTC	CASSLGQGAYNEQFF
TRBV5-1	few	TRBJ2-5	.	TGCGCCAGCACCCAAACCCGGGGACAAGAGACCCAGTACTTC	CASTQTRGQETQYF
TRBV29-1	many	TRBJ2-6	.	TGCAGCGTTCTGGGCTCTGGGGCCAACGTCCTGACTTTC	CSVLGSGANVLTF
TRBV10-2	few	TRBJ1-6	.	TGCGCCAGCACCGGAGGGATAAATTCACCCCTCCACTTT	CASTGGINSPLHF
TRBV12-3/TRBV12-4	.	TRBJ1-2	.	TGTGCCAGCAGTCAAGAAATTTTGGGCTACACCTTC	CASSQEILGYTF
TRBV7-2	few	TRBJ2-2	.	TGTGCCAGCAGCTTAAGCTATGCCGGGGAGCTGTTTTTT	CASSLSYAGELFF
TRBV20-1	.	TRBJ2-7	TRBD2	TGCAGTGCTGCCCGAGGCTGGGGGGGCGAGCAGTACTTC	CSAARGWGGEQYF
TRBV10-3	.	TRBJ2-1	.	TGTGCCATCACCCAGCAGGGGAATGAGCAGTTCTTC	CAITQQGNEQFF
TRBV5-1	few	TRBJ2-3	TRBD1	TGCGCCAGCAGCATAACCACCACGACAGGGGCGGACACAGATACGCAGTATTTT	CASSITTTTGADTDTQYF
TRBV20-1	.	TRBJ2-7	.	TGCAGTGCTTTACTCGGGACATGGACCTACGATCAGTACTTC	CSALLGTWTYDQYF
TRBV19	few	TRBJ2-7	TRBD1	TGTGCCAGTAGTATCAGTGGACAGGCGTACGAGCAGTACTTC	CASSISGQAYEQYF
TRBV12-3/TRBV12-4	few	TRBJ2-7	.	TGTGCCAGCAGTCCTACATGGGGCTCGATCTACGAGCAGTACTTC	CASSPTWGSIYEQYF
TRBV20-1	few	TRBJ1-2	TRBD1	TGCAGTGCTGAGGGGTCCGCGACAGGGACTAACTATGGCTACACCTTC	CSAEGSATGTNYGYTF
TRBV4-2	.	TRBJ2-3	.	TGTGCCAGCAGCCAACTCCTTAACGGGGATACGCAGTATTTT	CASSQLLNGDTQYF
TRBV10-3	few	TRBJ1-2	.	TGTGCCATCAGCGCCGGGACAACCCTCTATGGCTACACCTTC	CAISAGTTLYGYTF
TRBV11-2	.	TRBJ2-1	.	TGTGCCAGCAGCTTAGGGGGTTTAGCAGGGCTTTACGAGCAGTTCTTC	CASSLGGLAGLYEQFF
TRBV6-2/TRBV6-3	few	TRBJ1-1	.	TGTGCCAGCAGTAGACAGTACAGTGAAGCTTTCTTT	CASSRQYSEAFF
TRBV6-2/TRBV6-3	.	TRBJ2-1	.	TGTGCCAGCAGTTACCGACATACTAGCTTCAGGCTCAATGAGCAGTTCTTC	CASSYRHTSFRLNEQFF
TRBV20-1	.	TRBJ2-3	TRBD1	TGCAGTGCTGGACAGGGGGCCAGCACAGATACGCAGTATTTT	CSAGQGASTDTQYF
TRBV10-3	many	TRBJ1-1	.	TGTGCCATCAGTGAGTCGGGGGGGGGAGAAGCTTTCTTT	CAISESGGGEAFF
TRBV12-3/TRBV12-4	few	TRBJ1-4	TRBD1	TGTGCCAGCAGGGATAGGGGGCCAACTAATGAAAAACTGTTTTTT	CASRDRGPTNEKLFF
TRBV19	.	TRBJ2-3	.	TGTGCCACCCGGCGGGGCAGGGGCACAGATACGCAGTATTTT	CATRRGRGTDTQYF
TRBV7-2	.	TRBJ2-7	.	TGTGCCAGCAGCTTGGCCCCGGGGACCTACGAGCAGTACTTC	CASSLAPGTYEQYF